This T cell receptor (beta chain) was identified during a study of regulatory T cells in long-lasting Graves disease. The time point denotes: newly diagnosed GD, antithyroid drugs for less than 3 months. Extracted PBMC RNA gave rise to the TCR library. Tubes containing EDTA received nine milliliters of drawn peripheral blood. This clonotype showed up many times. CDR3 length: 15 amino acids. The germline gives CDR1 LNHNV, CDR2 YYDKDF (reference sequence). Trimming took off 0 bases at V and 9 bases at J, with 15 bases between the two ends. Researchers made TCR beta libraries by using iRepertoire HTBI primers and running Arm-PCR on CDR3 regions. MiXCR was run by TCRdb on the multiplex PCR reads, yielding one entry per CDR3 protein. The data hold about 530,000 distinct CDR3 sequences, with about 16% observed a single time. These same records also appear under a second study, on T cells in Graves' hyperthyroidism and ophthalmopathy. That report notes: The HTBI primer set was used in a first-round RT-PCR of the TCR CDR3. Through a model of 13 V-J features, ophthalmopathy was separated from stable hyperthyroidism.

The J gene is TRBJ2-1, the V gene TRBV15; D might be TRBD2 (7 bases). The TCR sequence derives from a woman aged 35-65 years with Graves disease. This specimen consisted of peripheral blood mononuclear cells (PBMCs), obtained at new diagnosis, from a patient treated with antithyroid drugs. The CDR3 loop is CATSRDTRGGGEQFF. For the CDR3, the DNA is TGTGCCACCAGCAGAGATACTAGGGGAGGGGGTGAGCAGTTCTTC.